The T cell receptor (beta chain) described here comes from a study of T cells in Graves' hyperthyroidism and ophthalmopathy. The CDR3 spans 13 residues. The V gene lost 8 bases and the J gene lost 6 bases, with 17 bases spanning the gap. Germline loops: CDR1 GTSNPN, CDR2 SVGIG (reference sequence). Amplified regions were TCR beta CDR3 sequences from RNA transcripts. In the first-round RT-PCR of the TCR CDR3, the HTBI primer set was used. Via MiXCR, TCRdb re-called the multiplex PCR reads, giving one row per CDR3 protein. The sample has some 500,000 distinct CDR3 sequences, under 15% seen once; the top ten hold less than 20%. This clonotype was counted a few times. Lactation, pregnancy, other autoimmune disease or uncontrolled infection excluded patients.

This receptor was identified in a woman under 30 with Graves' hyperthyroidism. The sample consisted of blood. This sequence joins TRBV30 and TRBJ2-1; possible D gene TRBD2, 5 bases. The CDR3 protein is CAKLGEKVNEQFF. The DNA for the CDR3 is TGTGCCAAACTTGGGGAGAAGGTCAATGAGCAGTTCTTC.